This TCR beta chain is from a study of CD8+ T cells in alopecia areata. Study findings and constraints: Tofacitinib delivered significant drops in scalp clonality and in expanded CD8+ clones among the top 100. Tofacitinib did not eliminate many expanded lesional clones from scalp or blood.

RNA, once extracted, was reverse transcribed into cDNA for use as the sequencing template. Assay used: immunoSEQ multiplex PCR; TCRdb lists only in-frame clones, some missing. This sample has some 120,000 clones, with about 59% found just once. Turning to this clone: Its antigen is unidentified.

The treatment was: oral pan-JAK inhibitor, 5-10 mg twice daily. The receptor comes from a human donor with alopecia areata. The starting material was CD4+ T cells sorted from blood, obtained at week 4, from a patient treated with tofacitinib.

The CDR3 coding sequence is TGTGCCAGCAGCTTTCGGGGTCCCCAAGAGACCCAGTACTTC. Translated, it gives CASSFRGPQETQYF. The chain carries TRBV7-2 and TRBJ2-5; tentative D call: TRBD2 (5 bases). Looked up from germline, CDR1 is SGHTA and CDR2 is FQGNSA. The CDR3 runs to 14 residues. The V end lost 3 bases, the J end lost 1 base, and 9 bases lay between the germline ends.